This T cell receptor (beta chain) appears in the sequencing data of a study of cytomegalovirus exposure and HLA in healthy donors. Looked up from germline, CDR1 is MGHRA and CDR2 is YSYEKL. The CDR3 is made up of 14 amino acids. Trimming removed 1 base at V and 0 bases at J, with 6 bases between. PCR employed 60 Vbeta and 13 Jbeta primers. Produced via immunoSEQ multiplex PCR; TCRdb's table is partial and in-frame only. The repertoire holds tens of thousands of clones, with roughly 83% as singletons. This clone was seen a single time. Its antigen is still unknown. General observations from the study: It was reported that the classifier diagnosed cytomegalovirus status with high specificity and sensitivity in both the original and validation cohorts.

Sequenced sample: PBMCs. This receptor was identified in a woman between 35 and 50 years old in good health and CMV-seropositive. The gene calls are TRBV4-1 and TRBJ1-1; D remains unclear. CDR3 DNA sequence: TGCGCCAGCAGCCAAGGTCTTTTGAACACTGAAGCTTTCTTT. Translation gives CASSQGLLNTEAFF.